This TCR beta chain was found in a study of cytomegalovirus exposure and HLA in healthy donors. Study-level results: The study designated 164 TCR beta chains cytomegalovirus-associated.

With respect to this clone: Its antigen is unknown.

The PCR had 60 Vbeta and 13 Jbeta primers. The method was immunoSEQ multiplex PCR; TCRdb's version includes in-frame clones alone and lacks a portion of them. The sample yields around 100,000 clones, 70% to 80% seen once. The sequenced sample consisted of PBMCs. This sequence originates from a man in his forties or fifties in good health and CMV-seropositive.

The CDR3 region has the DNA TGTGCCAGCAGTTTCGGGACTAGCTCCTACAATGAGCAGTTCTTC. Translated: CASSFGTSSYNEQFF. The chain is built from TRBV27 and TRBJ2-1, with TRBD2 matching over 8 bases. V dropped 3 bases and J dropped 0; count of bases not matched to a gene: 1. CDR3 length: 15 amino acids. From germline, CDR1 is MNHEY and CDR2 SMNVEV (reference sequence).